This T cell receptor (beta chain) was sequenced for a study of cytomegalovirus exposure and HLA in healthy donors. Whole-study findings and limits: Rare sequences made up most TCRs, while some public TCRs were found in many donors.

It was the roughly 130-subject validation cohort, separate from the roughly 700-subject first cohort, to which the donors belonged. Clones were read by immunoSEQ multiplex PCR, and TCRdb kept only the in-frame ones, dropping some. The sample holds around 94,000 clones, approximately 94% seen once. The CDR3 runs to 11 residues. Germline V CDR1 and CDR2: SEHNR, FQNEAQ (reference sequence). The V end lost 2 bases, the J end lost 5 bases, and 3 bases lay between the germline ends. Notes on this clone: The antigen remains unidentified.

The source is a woman aged 18-29 years in good health and CMV-seronegative. Sequenced input: PBMCs. This chain connects TRBV7-9 to TRBJ1-1; no reliable D call. CDR3 loop: CASSLITEAFF. The CDR3 DNA is TGTGCCAGCAGCTTAATAACTGAAGCTTTCTTT.